This entry lists 24 T cell receptor beta chains sequenced from one sample in a study of human T cells and chemical hapten exposure. TCRdb reprocessed the RACE reads via MiXCR and lists one record per CDR3 protein. The repertoire holds 89,000 or so distinct CDR3 sequences, with less than 8.5% as singletons. The time point: patch test 2, 6 weeks after DPC sensitization. Treatment of the sample: therapeutic diphenylcyclopropenone sensitization with weekly scalp DPC. The source was whole blood, collected in connection with sensitization to the hapten diphenylcyclopropenone (DPC). Receptors were obtained from a woman younger than 45 with alopecia areata. Some clones in this sample may be carry-over from other donors' samples.

This clonotype was picked up many times. This rearrangement joins TRBV29-1 to TRBJ2-3; D is undetermined. Germline CDR1 and CDR2: SQVTM and ANQGSEA. Trimming took off 4 bases at V and 1 base at J, with 12 bases between the two ends. The CDR3 totals 14 residues. The CDR3 here is CSVVREWGTDTQYF. The DNA of the CDR3 is TGCAGCGTTGTTAGGGAATGGGGCACAGATACGCAGTATTTT.

The chain carries TRBV5-1 and TRBJ2-7; 11 positions agree with TRBD2. There are 17 residues in the CDR3. V trimming: 4 bases; J trimming: 0 bases; junction bases outside the gene matches: 9. Per germline, CDR1 SGHRS and CDR2 YFSETQ. This chain's CDR3 is CASSVLTSGGGSYEQYF. In DNA, the CDR3 is TGCGCCAGCAGCGTCTTAACTAGCGGGGGTGGCTCCTACGAGCAGTACTTC.

In its sample, this clonotype was seen many times. The V call is TRBV5-6, the J call TRBJ2-5; 7 nucleotides match TRBD2. Germline-derived CDR1 and CDR2 are SGHDT and YYEEEE. Trimming cost V 1 base and J 6 bases; bases outside gene matches: 9. The CDR3 spans 15 residues. The CDR3 protein is CASSLPGEGGKTQYF. As DNA, the CDR3 is TGTGCCAGCAGCTTGCCCGGGGAGGGCGGGAAGACCCAGTACTTC.

This clonotype occurred many times. The chain employs TRBV6-6 and TRBJ2-7; D possibly matches TRBD1 or TRBD2 (5 bases each). Germline CDR1 and CDR2: MNHNY and SVGAGI (reference sequence). This CDR3 is 14 amino acids long. Trimming took off 7 bases at V and 1 base at J, with 14 bases between the two ends. The CDR3 DNA sequence: TGTGCCAGCACCGATAGGGGACGGTCCTACGAGCAGTACTTC. It yields the protein CASTDRGRSYEQYF.

This clonotype came up a few times. V gene TRBV3-1 combines with J gene TRBJ1-4, with 8 positions matching TRBD1. The J segment lost 5 bases and the V segment lost 1 base, leaving 9 bases of the junction unmatched. In germline, CDR1 is LGHDT, CDR2 YNNKEL (reference sequence). The CDR3 runs 17 residues. The CDR3 DNA sequence: TGTGCCAGCAGCCAAGGGTACGACAGGGGATCCAATGAAAAACTGTTTTTT. Translating it yields CASSQGYDRGSNEKLFF. The full variable domain, rest sourced from reference TRBV3-1 and TRBJ1-4, is DTAVSQTPKYLVTQMGNDKSIKCEQNLGHDTMYWYKQDSKKFLKIMFSYNNKELIINETVPNRFSPKSPDKAHLNLHINSLELGDSAVYFCASSQGYDRGSNEKLFFGSGTQLSVL.

Many counts were recorded for this clonotype. The V call is TRBV3-1, the J call TRBJ2-3; D unresolved. Germline loops: CDR1 LGHDT, CDR2 YNNKEL (reference sequence). With 3 bases removed from V and 6 bases from J, the gap between germline ends came to 19 bases. This CDR3 has 16 amino acids. CDR3 DNA: TGTGCCAGCAGCCAGCCCCCGGGCCACAATCCGGATACGCAGTATTTT. Translating gives CASSQPPGHNPDTQYF.

This clonotype was counted many times. The J gene is TRBJ1-6, the V gene TRBV4-2; no reliable D call. Germline assignment: CDR1 LGHNA and CDR2 YNFKEQ. The CDR3 extends over 15 amino acids. V lost 2 bases to trimming and J lost 9 bases, with 14 bases between them. The CDR3 sequence is CASSQRENSPSPLHF. In nucleotides, the CDR3 is TGTGCCAGCAGCCAACGGGAGAATTCCCCTTCACCCCTCCACTTT.

There are a few counts of this clonotype. This sequence joins TRBV14 and TRBJ1-1, with 7 bases fitting TRBD1. V trimming: 2 bases; J trimming: 5 bases; junction bases outside the gene matches: 2. CDR1 and CDR2 from the germline V gene are SGHDN and FVKESK. CDR3 length: 13 amino acids. Here the CDR3 DNA reads TGTGCCAGCAGCCAAACGACAGGGACTGAAGCTTTCTTT. Translated: CASSQTTGTEAFF.

In this sample, this clonotype turned up many times. This chain joins TRBV7-9 and TRBJ1-5, with D hard to call. V was trimmed by 3 bases and J by 2 bases, leaving 8 bases between them. CDR3 length equals 14 residues. Germline V gives CDR1 SEHNR, CDR2 FQNEAQ (reference sequence). The CDR3 protein is CASSFADRNQPQHF. The CDR3 coding sequence is TGTGCCAGCAGCTTCGCGGACCGCAATCAGCCCCAGCATTTT. Full variable domain (outside the CDR3, taken from reference TRBV7-9 and TRBJ1-5): DTGVSQNPRHKITKRGQNVTFRCDPISEHNRLYWYRQTLGQGPEFLTYFQNEAQLEKSRLLSDRFSAERPKGSFSTLEIQRTEQGDSAMYLCASSFADRNQPQHFGDGTRLSIL.

This clonotype was recorded a few times. The genes are TRBV29-1 and TRBJ2-3, with D perhaps being TRBD1 or TRBD2 (5 bases each). Trimming pared 8 bases from V and 2 bases from J, leaving 14 bases between. The CDR3 covers 13 residues. CDR1 and CDR2 from the germline V gene are SQVTM and ANQGSEA. CDR3 sequence reads: CSSRDGNTDTQYF. The CDR3 region has the DNA TGCAGCAGCAGGGACGGAAACACAGATACGCAGTATTTT.

This clonotype appeared many times. The chain employs TRBV5-4 and TRBJ1-2; D remains unclear. The V and J ends lost 4 bases and 6 bases respectively, with 13 bases between them. The CDR3 sequence is 13 residues long. Germline V gene sequence: CDR1 SGHNT, CDR2 YYREEE (reference sequence). The CDR3 coding sequence is TGTGCCAGCAGCCCGACGGACGGGCATGGCTACACCTTC. This gives the protein CASSPTDGHGYTF. The variable domain in full, with the rest retrieved from reference TRBV5-4 and TRBJ1-2, is ETGVTQSPTHLIKTRGQQVTLRCSSQSGHNTVSWYQQALGQGPQFIFQYYREEENGRGNFPPRFSGLQFPNYSSELNVNALELDDSALYLCASSPTDGHGYTFGSGTRLTVV.

This clonotype came up a few times. This chain uses TRBV2 with TRBJ2-3; 7 bases match TRBD2. Germline lookup yields CDR1 SNHLY and CDR2 FYNNEI. V lost 7 bases and J lost 8; bases outside the gene matches: 21. CDR3 length: 17 residues. The CDR3 protein is CASITQRQRGRRGTQYF. The CDR3 coding sequence is TGTGCCAGCATTACTCAACGGCAGCGGGGTAGGCGGGGTACGCAGTATTTT.

V usage is TRBV29-1 and J usage is TRBJ1-1, with a weak D call TRBD1 (5 bases). Trimming removed 7 bases from V and 2 bases from J, with 20 bases in between. Looked up from germline, CDR1 is SQVTM and CDR2 is ANQGSEA. The CDR3 has 15 amino acids. CDR3 bases: TGCAGCGGCCGAACGAGAACAGGTTTAAACACTGAAGCTTTCTTT. Translated: CSGRTRTGLNTEAFF.

This chain links TRBV6-5 with TRBJ1-1; tentatively, D is TRBD1 (5 bases). The CDR3 has 14 residues. The V and J ends lost 2 bases and 5 bases respectively, with 12 bases between them. Looked up from germline, CDR1 is MNHEY and CDR2 is SVGAGI. CDR3 in DNA: TGTGCCAGCAGTTACACGGGGAGGGGAACTGAAGCTTTCTTT. Translating it yields CASSYTGRGTEAFF.

This chain connects TRBV13 to TRBJ1-6, with D uncertain. The CDR3 spans 16 residues. Trimming left V 0 bases short and J 7 bases short, with 13 bases between. Germline CDR1 is PRHDT and CDR2 is FYEKMQ (reference sequence). The CDR3 DNA sequence: TGTGCCAGCAGCTTAGGCCGAGGGCTGCAAAATTCACCCCTCCACTTT. It is translated as CASSLGRGLQNSPLHF.

V usage is TRBV6-5 and J usage is TRBJ1-1; D gene uncertain. Germline lookup yields CDR1 MNHEY and CDR2 SVGAGI. The CDR3 runs 13 residues. V was cut by 7 bases and J by 3 bases, with 12 bases left in between. The CDR3 DNA reads as TGTGCCAGCAATAGGGCTTCGGACACTGAAGCTTTCTTT. Its protein product is CASNRASDTEAFF.

This clonotype was recorded many times. J is TRBJ1-1 and V is TRBV13; 7 positions match TRBD1. Germline-derived CDR1 and CDR2 are PRHDT and FYEKMQ (reference sequence). This CDR3 comprises 17 residues. V dropped 7 bases and J dropped 1; count of bases not matched to a gene: 15. The CDR3 DNA is TGTGCCAGCATCCCCCAGACCCCACAGGGGCCGAACACTGAAGCTTTCTTT. Protein sequence: CASIPQTPQGPNTEAFF.

Ten or more counts support this clonotype. The chain recombines TRBV14 with TRBJ1-4; D unclear. V lost 4 bases and J lost 10, with 13 bases in between. Germline V gene lookup returns CDR1 SGHDN and CDR2 FVKESK. The CDR3 extends over 13 amino acids. CDR3 in amino acids: CASSPGLIGKLFF. The CDR3 DNA follows: TGTGCCAGCAGCCCCGGGCTTATAGGAAAACTGTTTTTT.

This clonotype has more than one count but fewer than ten. The chain uses TRBV19 and TRBJ2-5; D might be TRBD2 (5 bases). The CDR3 consists of 16 residues. The germline V gene encodes CDR1 LNHDA and CDR2 SQIVND (reference sequence). The ends were cut back, 4 bases at V and 2 bases at J, with 17 bases in the middle. The CDR3 DNA follows: TGTGCCAGTAGTACCCGCCTCGGTTCGGGGCAAGAGACCCAGTACTTC. Protein: CASSTRLGSGQETQYF.

This clonotype was seen at least ten times. This CDR3 is CASSFGTVSSYEQYF. DNA for the CDR3: TGTGCCAGCAGTTTCGGGACGGTGAGCTCCTACGAGCAGTACTTC. J is TRBJ2-7 and V is TRBV6-6, with D perhaps assigned TRBD1 or TRBD2 (5 bases each). V dropped 4 bases and J dropped 0 bases, with 13 bases sitting between them. Per germline, CDR1 MNHNY and CDR2 SVGAGI (reference sequence). This CDR3 spans 15 amino acids.

The chain joins TRBV19 to TRBJ2-1; unclear D gene. V lost 1 base and J 0 bases, leaving 13 bases between the germline ends. The CDR3 runs 17 residues. CDR1 and CDR2 (germline): LNHDA, SQIVND (reference sequence). The CDR3 here is CASSIGPELSSYNEQFF. As DNA, the CDR3 is TGTGCCAGTAGTATAGGCCCAGAGTTGAGCTCCTACAATGAGCAGTTCTTC.

This clonotype has more than one count but fewer than ten. The chain couples TRBV5-1 to TRBJ1-2, with 8 positions matching TRBD1. This CDR3 region has 16 residues. The germline V gene has CDR1 SGHRS and CDR2 YFSETQ. J was trimmed by 5 bases and V by 0 bases; bases with no gene match: 9. The CDR3 reads CASSLAGGAISYGYTF. The CDR3 coding sequence is TGCGCCAGCAGCTTGGCAGGGGGCGCGATTTCATATGGCTACACCTTC.

The sample holds many counts of this clonotype. The chain joins TRBV12-3 or TRBV12-4 to TRBJ2-1; TRBD1 matches at 8 bases. The CDR3 loop spans 13 amino acids. V was clipped by 8 bases and J by 8 bases; unmatched bases: 8. The chain's CDR3 is CASHRQGTDEQFF. The DNA of the CDR3 is TGTGCCAGCCACCGACAGGGGACGGATGAGCAGTTCTTC.

Notes on this clonotype: Since the CDR3 does not end with the conserved phenylalanine or tryptophan, this likely comes from a read error. The J gene is TRBJ1-1, the V gene TRBV29-1; D may be TRBD1 (6 bases). Germline V gene data show CDR1 as SQVTM and CDR2 as ANQGSEA. The CDR3 runs 9 residues. Trimming pared 2 bases from V and 11 bases from J, leaving 6 bases between. CDR3 amino acids: CSVEQGAFS. The CDR3 DNA follows: TGCAGCGTTGAACAGGGGGCTTTCTCT.